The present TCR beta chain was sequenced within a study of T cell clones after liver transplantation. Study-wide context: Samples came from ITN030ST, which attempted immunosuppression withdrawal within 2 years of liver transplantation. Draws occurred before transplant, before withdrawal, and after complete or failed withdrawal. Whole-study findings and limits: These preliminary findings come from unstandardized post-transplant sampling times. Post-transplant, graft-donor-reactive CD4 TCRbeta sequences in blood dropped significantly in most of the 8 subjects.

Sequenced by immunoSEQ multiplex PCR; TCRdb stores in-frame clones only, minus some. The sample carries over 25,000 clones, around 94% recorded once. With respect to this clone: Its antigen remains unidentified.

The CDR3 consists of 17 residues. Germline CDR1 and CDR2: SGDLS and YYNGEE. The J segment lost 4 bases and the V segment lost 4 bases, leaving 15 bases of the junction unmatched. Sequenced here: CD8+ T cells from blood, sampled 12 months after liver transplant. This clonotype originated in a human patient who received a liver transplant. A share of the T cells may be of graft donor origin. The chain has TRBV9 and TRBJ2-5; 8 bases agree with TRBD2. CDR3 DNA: TGTGCCAGCAGCCCAAGGCCACCGGGAGGGGAAGGAGAGACCCAGTACTTC. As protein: CASSPRPPGGEGETQYF. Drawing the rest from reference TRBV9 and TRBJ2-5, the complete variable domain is DSGVTQTPKHLITATGQRVTLRCSPRSGDLSVYWYQQSLDQGLQFLIQYYNGEERAKGNILERFSAQQFPDLHSELNLSSLELGDSALYFCASSPRPPGGEGETQYFGPGTRLLVL.